This T cell receptor (beta chain) was sequenced for a study of shared clonotypes between healthy human individuals. The CDR3 length is 12 residues. Unmatched junction bases numbered 1, after V lost 7 bases and J lost 2 bases. Germline V gene data show CDR1 as MDHEN and CDR2 as SYDVKM. Deep-level assay runs were performed. The assay was immunoSEQ multiplex PCR, and TCRdb's table has in-frame clones only and misses some. The table includes roughly 1,500,000 clones, 95% to 99% detected once. The specimen was naive CD4+ T cells sorted from blood. Subset reported: CD45RA+ positively selected. V gene TRBV28 combines with J gene TRBJ2-5; 7 bases match TRBD1. This sequence originates from a man under 40 in good health. CDR3 in DNA: TGTGCCAGCAACAGGGGACAAGAGACCCAGTACTTC. Encoded protein: CASNRGQETQYF. Full variable domain (outside the CDR3, taken from reference TRBV28 and TRBJ2-5): DVKVTQSSRYLVKRTGEKVFLECVQDMDHENMFWYRQDPGLGLRLIYFSYDVKMKEKGDIPEGYSVSREKKERFSLILESASTNQTSMYLCASNRGQETQYFGPGTRLLVL.